This is a list of T cell receptor beta chains from one sample in a study of cytomegalovirus exposure and HLA in healthy donors. Profiling relied on immunoSEQ multiplex PCR, and the TCRdb table lists in-frame clones only, not all of them. This table has approximately 160,000 clones, 84% appearing once. Sequencing was performed on PBMCs. The receptors were gathered from a girl aged 5-17 years in good health and CMV-seropositive. Both conserved end residues are part of each CDR3. The D gene is left open where the match is weak. Some rows have no size entry. The others give once, few or many, or a class for an expanded clone.

V: TRBV9; size: -; J: TRBJ2-7; D: TRBD1; DNA: TGTGCCAGCAGCGCCGGGACAGAAACCTACGAGCAGTACTTC; CDR3: CASSAGTETYEQYF
V: TRBV13; size: -; J: TRBJ2-1; D: TRBD2; DNA: TGTGCCAGCAGGTTCCAGACTAGCGGGGGGATCAATGAGCAGTTCTTC; CDR3: CASRFQTSGGINEQFF
V: TRBV6-1; size: -; J: TRBJ2-3; D: TRBD2; DNA: TGTGCCAGCAGTGGGGCTAGCGGGGGCCCAGGGAGCACAGATACGCAGTATTTT; CDR3: CASSGASGGPGSTDTQYF
V: TRBV19; size: -; J: TRBJ1-5; D: TRBD1; DNA: TGTGCCAGTAGGGGACAGGGCAATCAGCCCCAGCATTTT; CDR3: CASRGQGNQPQHF
V: TRBV19; size: -; J: TRBJ1-5; D: TRBD1; DNA: TGTGCCAGTCGTGAACAGGGGGCAAACAATCAGCCCCAGCATTTT; CDR3: CASREQGANNQPQHF
V: TRBV18; size: -; J: TRBJ2-2; D: TRBD2; DNA: TGTGCCAGCTCACGACTAGCGGGGGGATCCGGGGAGCTGTTTTTT; CDR3: CASSRLAGGSGELFF
V: TRBV4-1; size: once; J: TRBJ2-7; D: TRBD2; DNA: TGCGCCAGCAGCCCCTACCTTAGCGGGGGGCCCCCCTACGAGCAGTACTTC; CDR3: CASSPYLSGGPPYEQYF
V: TRBV2; size: few; J: TRBJ2-1; D: TRBD1; DNA: TGTGCCAGCTACAGGGGATCCTACAATGAGCAGTTCTTC; CDR3: CASYRGSYNEQFF
V: TRBV2; size: -; J: TRBJ2-7; D: TRBD1; DNA: TGTGCCAGTCCGGGGATAGGGCGGGACAGGGACTACGAGCAGTACTTC; CDR3: CASPGIGRDRDYEQYF
V: TRBV6-4; size: -; J: TRBJ1-1; D: -; DNA: TGTGCCAGCAGTGTCGGGAAGCGTTCTGAAGCTTTCTTT; CDR3: CASSVGKRSEAFF
V: TRBV4-1; size: -; J: TRBJ1-1; D: -; DNA: TGCGCCAGCAGCCATGCGGGCGGGGGAGGCGAAGCTTTCTTT; CDR3: CASSHAGGGGEAFF
V: TRBV27; size: -; J: TRBJ1-2; D: -; DNA: TGTGCCAGCAGTACCACCCCAGGCGGCTACACCTTC; CDR3: CASSTTPGGYTF
V: TRBV6-1; size: -; J: TRBJ2-1; D: TRBD2; DNA: TGTGCCAGCAGTGTTGGACTAGCGGGGGGCCAGGGGAATGAGCAGTTCTTC; CDR3: CASSVGLAGGQGNEQFF
V: TRBV5-1; size: once; J: TRBJ2-1; D: -; DNA: TGCGCCAGCAGCCCAGGCAGGGCCTCCTACAATGAGCAGTTCTTC; CDR3: CASSPGRASYNEQFF
V: TRBV5-1; size: -; J: TRBJ1-2; D: -; DNA: TGCGCCAGCGGGGAGGACGGAAACTATGGCTACACCTTC; CDR3: CASGEDGNYGYTF
V: TRBV6-5; size: -; J: TRBJ2-2; D: -; DNA: TGTGCCAGCCGAGGACACCCCGGGGAGCTGTTTTTT; CDR3: CASRGHPGELFF
V: TRBV11-3; size: -; J: TRBJ2-7; D: TRBD2; DNA: TGTGCCAGCAGCCCGGGACTAGCGATAAACGAGCAGTACTTC; CDR3: CASSPGLAINEQYF
V: TRBV7-9; size: -; J: TRBJ1-2; D: TRBD1; DNA: TGTGCCAGCAGCCCAAGGGACAGGGGGCCAGGGGTGGACTATGGCTACACCTTC; CDR3: CASSPRDRGPGVDYGYTF
V: TRBV6-6; size: -; J: TRBJ1-5; D: TRBD1; DNA: TGTGCCAGCACCGACCCGGGACAGTCGTATCAGCCCCAGCATTTT; CDR3: CASTDPGQSYQPQHF
V: TRBV25-1; size: -; J: TRBJ1-2; D: -; DNA: TGTGCCAGCAGAAAGGGCCAGGAGGGGTTTTATGGCTACACCTTC; CDR3: CASRKGQEGFYGYTF
V: TRBV27; size: -; J: TRBJ1-1; D: -; DNA: TGTGCCAGCAGTTTTTGGCGAGGAGAGAACACTGAAGCTTTCTTT; CDR3: CASSFWRGENTEAFF
V: TRBV7-9; size: -; J: TRBJ2-1; D: TRBD2; DNA: TGTGCCAGCAGCTCCCCGGGACTAGCGTCCTACAATGAGCAGTTCTTC; CDR3: CASSSPGLASYNEQFF
V: TRBV6-5; size: -; J: TRBJ1-2; D: -; DNA: TGTGCCAGCAGTTACTCGATGCGGGGGCTAGTGGGCTACACCTTC; CDR3: CASSYSMRGLVGYTF
V: TRBV12-5; size: -; J: TRBJ1-1; D: -; DNA: TGTGCTAGTGGTCCCCCGGGGTTCTGGACTGAAGCTTTCTTT; CDR3: CASGPPGFWTEAFF
V: TRBV6-6; size: -; J: TRBJ2-7; D: TRBD1; DNA: TGTGCCAGCAGCCTACAGGGGTTCCACGAGCAGTACTTC; CDR3: CASSLQGFHEQYF
V: TRBV5-6; size: -; J: TRBJ2-3; D: TRBD1; DNA: TGTGCCAGCAGCTTGAGGCAGGGGGTAGTAGCAGATACGCAGTATTTT; CDR3: CASSLRQGVVADTQYF
V: TRBV30; size: -; J: TRBJ2-7; D: -; DNA: TGTGCCTGGAGTGGTAGCCTGTCGACAGGTCTAGGTATCTACTACGAGCAGTACTTC; CDR3: CAWSGSLSTGLGIYYEQYF
V: TRBV5-5; size: -; J: TRBJ2-5; D: -; DNA: TGTGCCAGCAGCTCCAACCCGACGGGCCAAGAGACCCAGTACTTC; CDR3: CASSSNPTGQETQYF
V: TRBV7-2; size: -; J: TRBJ1-1; D: -; DNA: TGTGCCAGCAGCCCACAGGAGAACACTGAAGCTTTCTTT; CDR3: CASSPQENTEAFF
V: TRBV10-3; size: -; J: TRBJ2-3; D: TRBD2; DNA: TGTGCCATCAGCGGACTAGCGGGGAATTCAGATACGCAGTATTTT; CDR3: CAISGLAGNSDTQYF
V: TRBV25-1; size: -; J: TRBJ1-5; D: TRBD1; DNA: TGTGCCAGCAGCGGCGGACAGGGTACCGCTTATAGCAATCAGCCCCAGCATTTT; CDR3: CASSGGQGTAYSNQPQHF
V: TRBV9; size: -; J: TRBJ2-6; D: TRBD2; DNA: TGTGCCAGCAGCGTGATAGCGGGGAGAGGACTCTCTGGGGCCAACGTCCTGACTTTC; CDR3: CASSVIAGRGLSGANVLTF
V: TRBV7-9; size: -; J: TRBJ1-2; D: -; DNA: TGTTCCAGCAGCCCTTCAGGAGGAGCCTCTTATGGCTACACCTTC; CDR3: CSSSPSGGASYGYTF
V: TRBV18; size: -; J: TRBJ1-4; D: TRBD1; DNA: TGTGCCAGCTCACAACAGGGGACTAATGAAAAACTGTTTTTT; CDR3: CASSQQGTNEKLFF
V: TRBV14; size: -; J: TRBJ1-4; D: -; DNA: TGTGCCAGCAGCCAAGGTTCCCTTAGGGGAGGCGATGAAAAACTGTTTTTT; CDR3: CASSQGSLRGGDEKLFF
V: TRBV2; size: -; J: TRBJ2-7; D: TRBD1; DNA: TGTGCCAGCAGCTTTGGGACAGGGGGACTCGAGCAGTACTTC; CDR3: CASSFGTGGLEQYF
V: TRBV9; size: once; J: TRBJ1-5; D: -; DNA: TGTGCCAGCAGCGTAGGCCCGGGATCAAGCAATCAGCCCCAGCATTTT; CDR3: CASSVGPGSSNQPQHF
V: TRBV5-1; size: -; J: TRBJ1-1; D: -; DNA: TGCGCCAGCAGCTTGGATTGGGCCACTGAAGCTTTCTTT; CDR3: CASSLDWATEAFF
V: TRBV25-1; size: -; J: TRBJ2-4; D: TRBD1; DNA: TGTGCCAGCAGTGAATATAAGGGGGCGAAAAACATTCAGTACTTC; CDR3: CASSEYKGAKNIQYF
V: TRBV19; size: few; J: TRBJ2-3; D: TRBD2; DNA: TGTGCCAGCCGACTAGCGGGGGAGACGCAGTATTTT; CDR3: CASRLAGETQYF
V: TRBV15; size: -; J: TRBJ1-1; D: -; DNA: TGTGCCACCAGCAGAGATCGGAGGGATGAAGCTTTCTTT; CDR3: CATSRDRRDEAFF
V: TRBV5-4; size: -; J: TRBJ1-1; D: -; DNA: TGTGCCACTCACCGGGGGGGGGAAGGAGCTTTCTTT; CDR3: CATHRGGEGAFF
V: TRBV5-6; size: -; J: TRBJ2-1; D: -; DNA: TGTGCCAGCAGCTTGTTAGCCAGGGGTTACAATGAGCAGTTCTTC; CDR3: CASSLLARGYNEQFF
V: TRBV11-2; size: -; J: TRBJ1-1; D: -; DNA: TGTGCCAGCAGCTTATCAGGCCTGGGAGCTTTCTTT; CDR3: CASSLSGLGAFF
V: TRBV6-5; size: -; J: TRBJ1-2; D: TRBD1; DNA: TGTGCCAGCAGTCTGGGCAGGGGGTTTGACTATGGCTACACCTTC; CDR3: CASSLGRGFDYGYTF
V: TRBV11-2; size: -; J: TRBJ2-1; D: -; DNA: TGTGCCAGCAGCCCAATTGGGGGGAGGACCTACAATGAGCAGTTCTTC; CDR3: CASSPIGGRTYNEQFF
V: TRBV4-2; size: once; J: TRBJ1-3; D: -; DNA: TGTGCCAGCAGCCAAGAAGAGGTAGGGGGAAATGGAAACACCATATATTTT; CDR3: CASSQEEVGGNGNTIYF
V: TRBV7-3; size: -; J: TRBJ1-1; D: TRBD1; DNA: TGTGCCAGCAGCTTACTCGACAGGGTCGGCGCCGTGGTCTTT; CDR3: CASSLLDRVGAVVF
V: TRBV2; size: few; J: TRBJ2-1; D: TRBD2; DNA: TGTGCCAGCAGGGGGACTAGCGGAAACAATGAGCAGTTCTTC; CDR3: CASRGTSGNNEQFF
V: TRBV27; size: -; J: TRBJ1-2; D: TRBD1; DNA: TGTGCCAGCAGTTTTCTCTCGACAGGGAGGAATGGCTACACCTTC; CDR3: CASSFLSTGRNGYTF
V: TRBV9; size: -; J: TRBJ1-1; D: TRBD1; DNA: TGTGCCAGCAGCGCGATGACAGGGGGCATGAACACTGAAGCTTTCTTT; CDR3: CASSAMTGGMNTEAFF
V: TRBV4-1; size: -; J: TRBJ1-4; D: TRBD1; DNA: TGCGCCAGCAGCCAAGTCGGGACAGGCCCTAATGAAAAACTGTTTTTT; CDR3: CASSQVGTGPNEKLFF
V: TRBV14; size: -; J: TRBJ1-2; D: TRBD1; DNA: TGTGCCAGCAGCCCGATTTCCGGGACAGGGAGGGGTAACTATGGCTACACCTTC; CDR3: CASSPISGTGRGNYGYTF
V: TRBV6-5; size: -; J: TRBJ1-5; D: -; DNA: TGTGCCAGCAGCCGCTCAGGCTATAGCAATCAGCCCCAGCATTTT; CDR3: CASSRSGYSNQPQHF